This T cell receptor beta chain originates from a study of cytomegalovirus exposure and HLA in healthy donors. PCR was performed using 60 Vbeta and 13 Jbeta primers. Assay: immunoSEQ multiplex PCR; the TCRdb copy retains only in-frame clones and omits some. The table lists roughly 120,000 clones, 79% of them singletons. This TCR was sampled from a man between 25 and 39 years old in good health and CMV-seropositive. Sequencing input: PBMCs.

The CDR3 spells CAASPGTGNTGELFF. CDR3 nucleotide sequence: TGTGCCGCCTCACCCGGGACAGGGAACACCGGGGAGCTGTTTTTT. This chain joins TRBV19 and TRBJ2-2; 8 nucleotides match TRBD1. The CDR3 is 15 residues long. The J segment lost 1 base and the V segment lost 11 bases, leaving 9 bases of the junction unmatched. CDR1 and CDR2 (germline): LNHDA, SQIVND (reference sequence). The full variable domain, in which reference TRBV19 and TRBJ2-2 provide the parts outside the CDR3, is DGGITQSPKYLFRKEGQNVTLSCEQNLNHDAMYWYRQDPGQGLRLIYYSQIVNDFQKGDIAEGYSVSREKKESFPLTVTSAQKNPTAFYLCAASPGTGNTGELFFGEGSRLTVL.